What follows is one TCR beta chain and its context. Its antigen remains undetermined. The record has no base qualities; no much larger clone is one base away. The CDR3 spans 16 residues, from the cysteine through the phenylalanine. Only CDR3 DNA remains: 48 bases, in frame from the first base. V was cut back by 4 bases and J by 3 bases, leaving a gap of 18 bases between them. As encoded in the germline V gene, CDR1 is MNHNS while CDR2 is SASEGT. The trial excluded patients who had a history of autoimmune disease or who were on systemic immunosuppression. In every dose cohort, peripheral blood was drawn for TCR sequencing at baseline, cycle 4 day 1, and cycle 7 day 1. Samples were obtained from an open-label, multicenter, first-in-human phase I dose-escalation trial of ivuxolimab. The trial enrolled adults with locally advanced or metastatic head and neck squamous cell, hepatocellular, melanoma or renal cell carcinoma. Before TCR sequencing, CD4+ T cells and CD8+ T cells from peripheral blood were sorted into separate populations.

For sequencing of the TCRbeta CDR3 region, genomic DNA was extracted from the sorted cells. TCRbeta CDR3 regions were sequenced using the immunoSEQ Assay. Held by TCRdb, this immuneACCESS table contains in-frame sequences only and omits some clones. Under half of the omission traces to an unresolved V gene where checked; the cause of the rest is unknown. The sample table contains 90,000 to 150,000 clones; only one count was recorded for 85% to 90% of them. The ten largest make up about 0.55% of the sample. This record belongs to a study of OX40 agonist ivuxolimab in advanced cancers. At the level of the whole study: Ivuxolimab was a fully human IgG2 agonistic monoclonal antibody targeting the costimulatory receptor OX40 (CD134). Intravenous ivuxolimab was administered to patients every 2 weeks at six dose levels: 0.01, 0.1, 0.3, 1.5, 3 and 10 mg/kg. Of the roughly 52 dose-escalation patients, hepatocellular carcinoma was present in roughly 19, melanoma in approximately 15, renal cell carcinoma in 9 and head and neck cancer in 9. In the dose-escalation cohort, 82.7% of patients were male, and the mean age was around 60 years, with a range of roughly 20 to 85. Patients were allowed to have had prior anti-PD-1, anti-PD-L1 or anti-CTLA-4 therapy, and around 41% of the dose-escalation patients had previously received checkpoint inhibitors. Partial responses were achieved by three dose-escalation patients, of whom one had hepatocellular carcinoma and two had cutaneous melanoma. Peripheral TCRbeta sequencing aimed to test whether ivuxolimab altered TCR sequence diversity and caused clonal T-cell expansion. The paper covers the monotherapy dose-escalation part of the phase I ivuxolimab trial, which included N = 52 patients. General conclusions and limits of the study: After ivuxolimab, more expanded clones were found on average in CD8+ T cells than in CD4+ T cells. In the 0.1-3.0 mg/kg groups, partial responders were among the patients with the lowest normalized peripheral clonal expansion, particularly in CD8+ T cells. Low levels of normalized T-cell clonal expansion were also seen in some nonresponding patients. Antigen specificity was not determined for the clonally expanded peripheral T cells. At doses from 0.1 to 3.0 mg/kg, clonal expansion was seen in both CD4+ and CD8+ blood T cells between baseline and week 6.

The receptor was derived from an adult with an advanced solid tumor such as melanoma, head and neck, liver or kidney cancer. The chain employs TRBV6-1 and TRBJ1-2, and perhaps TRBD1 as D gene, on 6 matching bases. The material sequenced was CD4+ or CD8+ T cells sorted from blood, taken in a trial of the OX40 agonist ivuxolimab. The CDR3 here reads CASSGLPGSGDYGYTF. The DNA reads TGTGCCAGCAGTGGACTTCCGGGATCAGGGGACTATGGCTACACCTTC.